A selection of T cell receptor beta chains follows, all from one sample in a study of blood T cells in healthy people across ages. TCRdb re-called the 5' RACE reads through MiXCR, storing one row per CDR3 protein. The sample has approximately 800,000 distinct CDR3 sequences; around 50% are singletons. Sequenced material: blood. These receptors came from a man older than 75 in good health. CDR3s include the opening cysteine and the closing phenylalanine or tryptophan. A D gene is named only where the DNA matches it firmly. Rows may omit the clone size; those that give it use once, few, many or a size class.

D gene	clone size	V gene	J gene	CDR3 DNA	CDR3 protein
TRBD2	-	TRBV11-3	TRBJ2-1	TGTGCCAGCAGCTTAGGGGGACTAGCGGAAAACAATGAGCAGTTCTTC	CASSLGGLAENNEQFF
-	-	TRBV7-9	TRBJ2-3	TGTGCCAGCAGCTTACGGGCCTCCGCAGATACGCAGTATTTT	CASSLRASADTQYF
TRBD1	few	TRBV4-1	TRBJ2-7	TGCGCCAGCAGCCAAGGAGGACAGGGGTTTTACGAGCAGTACTTC	CASSQGGQGFYEQYF
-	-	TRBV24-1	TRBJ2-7	TGTGCCACCAGTGAAACCTCAGGGATCCACGAGCAGTACTTC	CATSETSGIHEQYF
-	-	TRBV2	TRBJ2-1	TGTGCCAGCAAAAGGGAGACCTCCTACAATGAGCAGTTCTTC	CASKRETSYNEQFF
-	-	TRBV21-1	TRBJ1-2	TGTGCCAGCAGCAAAAATATCAGCCTTAACTATGGCTACACCTTC	CASSKNISLNYGYTF
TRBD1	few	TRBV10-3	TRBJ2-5	TGTGCCATCAGTATCGGGACAGGAGGACCCCAAGAGACCCAGTACTTC	CAISIGTGGPQETQYF
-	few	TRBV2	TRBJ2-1	TGTGCCAGCAGCGGCTCGGTTCTATACAATGAGCAGTTCTTC	CASSGSVLYNEQFF
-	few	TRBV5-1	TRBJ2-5	TGCGCCAGCAGACCGGAGCCCCCCTCAGAGACCCAGTACTTC	CASRPEPPSETQYF
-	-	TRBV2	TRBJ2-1	TGTGCCAGCGGAGGGAGTGTGCAGTTCTTC	CASGGSVQFF
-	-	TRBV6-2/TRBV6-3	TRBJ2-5	TGTGCCAGCAGTTACTCTTGGGAGCGGACCCAGTACTTC	CASSYSWERTQYF
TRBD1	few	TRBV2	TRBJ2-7	TGTGCCAGCACATTCACAGGGGACGAGCAGTACTTC	CASTFTGDEQYF
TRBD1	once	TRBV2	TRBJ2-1	TGTGCCGGCAGTGAAGCGTCCCTAAAGACAGGGTCCACCTACAATGAGCAGTTCTTC	CAGSEASLKTGSTYNEQFF
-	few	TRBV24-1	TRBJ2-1	TGTGCCACCAGTGACAATACAGGGGGGGCGGGGGAGCAGTTCTTC	CATSDNTGGAGEQFF
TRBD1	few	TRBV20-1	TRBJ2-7	TGCAGTGCAGATACAGGGGACGGGCAGTACTTC	CSADTGDGQYF
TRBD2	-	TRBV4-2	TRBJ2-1	TGTGCCAGCAGCGCTAATTTTGCGGGAGCGCGCAATGGGCAGTTCTTC	CASSANFAGARNGQFF
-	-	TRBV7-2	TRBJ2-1	TGTGCCAGCAGCTTAGACCAGGGTCACAATGAGCAGTTCTTC	CASSLDQGHNEQFF
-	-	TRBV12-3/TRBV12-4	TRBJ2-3	TGTGCCAGTTCGGTTGGGAGACGGAGCACAGATACGCAGTATTTT	CASSVGRRSTDTQYF
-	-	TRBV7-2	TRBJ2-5	TGTGCCAGCAGCCGCGAACGTGTAGGGTCGTGGGGGACCCAGTACTTC	CASSRERVGSWGTQYF
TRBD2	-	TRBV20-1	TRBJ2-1	TGCAGTGCTAGAGGGGGACTAGCGGGAACCATCCGGAATGAGCAGTTCTTC	CSARGGLAGTIRNEQFF
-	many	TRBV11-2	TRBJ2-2	TGTGCCAGCAGCTTAGATTACTATCCTGGCGGGGAGCTGTTTTTT	CASSLDYYPGGELFF
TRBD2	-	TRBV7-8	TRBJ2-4	TGTGCCAGCAACTTAGGGGGGACTAGCGGAGGAGGGGCCCGGTTTGGGCAGTACTTC	CASNLGGTSGGGARFGQYF
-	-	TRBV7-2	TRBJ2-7	TGTGCCAGCAACTTTTTCCAGGAAAATCCCTACGAGCAGTACTTC	CASNFFQENPYEQYF
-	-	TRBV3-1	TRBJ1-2	TGTGCCAGCAGCCAGGCGTATTTCTATGGCTACACCTTC	CASSQAYFYGYTF
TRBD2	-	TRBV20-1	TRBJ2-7	TGCAGTGGTCAGGGTGCGGGAGGCGAGCAGTACTTC	CSGQGAGGEQYF
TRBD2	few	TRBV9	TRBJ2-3	TGTGCCAGCAGCGCCGCGGGGGAGTTCACAGATACGCAGTATTTT	CASSAAGEFTDTQYF
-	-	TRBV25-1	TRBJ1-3	TGTGCCAGTGTTGCTCTCTCTGGAAACACCATATATTTT	CASVALSGNTIYF
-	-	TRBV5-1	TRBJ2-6	TGCGCCAGCAGTTTTATTCCCCAGGGCTCTGAGGCCAACGTCCGGACTTTC	CASSFIPQGSEANVRTF
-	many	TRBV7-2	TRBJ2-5	TGTGCCAGCAGCTTAGCGGCTGCTCAAGAGACCCAGTACTTC	CASSLAAAQETQYF
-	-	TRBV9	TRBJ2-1	TGTGCCAGCAGCTCCTCAACTCGGGGTGAGCAGTTCTTC	CASSSSTRGEQFF
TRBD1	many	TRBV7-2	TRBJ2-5	TGTGCCAGCAGCCCGACAGGGCTCCAAGAGACCCAGTACTTC	CASSPTGLQETQYF
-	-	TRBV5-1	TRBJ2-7	TGCGCCAGCAGCTTGGCCGGGGTAGCCAGGAGCTCCTACGAGCAGTACTTC	CASSLAGVARSSYEQYF
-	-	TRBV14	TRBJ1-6	TGTGCCAGCAGCCAAGACCGGGGCCCTAATTCACCCCTCCACTTT	CASSQDRGPNSPLHF
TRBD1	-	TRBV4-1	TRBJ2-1	TGCGCCAGCAGCCAAGGTTTAAGGGGACAGCAGTCCTCCTACAATGAGCAGTTCTTC	CASSQGLRGQQSSYNEQFF
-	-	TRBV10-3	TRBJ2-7	TGTGCCATCAGTGAGACGGGACTCTACGAGCAGTACTTC	CAISETGLYEQYF
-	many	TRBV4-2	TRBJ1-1	TGTGCCAGCAGCCAAGATGGGCACACTGAAGCTTTCTTT	CASSQDGHTEAFF
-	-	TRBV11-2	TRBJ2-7	TGTGCCAGCAGCTTAGGGGCTCGGGAGTGGTCCTACAATGAGCAGTACTTC	CASSLGAREWSYNEQYF
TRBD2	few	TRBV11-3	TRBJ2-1	TGTGCCAGCAGCCCAACCCTAGCGGGGGGGATGGGTGAGCAGTTCTTC	CASSPTLAGGMGEQFF
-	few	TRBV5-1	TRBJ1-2	TGCGCCAGCAGCTTGGATGGGGCAAACGGAGGCACCTTC	CASSLDGANGGTF
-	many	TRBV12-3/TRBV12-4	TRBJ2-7	TGTGCCAGCAGGGGGGGAGGACGATTCTACGAGCAGTACTTC	CASRGGGRFYEQYF
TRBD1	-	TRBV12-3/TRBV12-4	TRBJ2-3	TGTGCCAGCAGTTTACTCCTAGGGGGCGTGAATACGCAGTATTTT	CASSLLLGGVNTQYF
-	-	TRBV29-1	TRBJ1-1	TGCAGCGTTTTGAGGCTGGGGGAAAACACTGAAGCTTTCTTT	CSVLRLGENTEAFF
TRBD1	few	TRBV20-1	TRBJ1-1	TGCAGTGCTAGGGACAGGGGGCGGAAATTGAACACTGAAGCTTTCTTT	CSARDRGRKLNTEAFF
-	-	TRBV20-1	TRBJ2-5	TGCAGTGCTAGAGAAACCAAAGAGACCCAGTACTTC	CSARETKETQYF
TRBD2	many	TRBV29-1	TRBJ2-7	TGCAGCGGGCGGGAGGGTACCTACGAGCAGTACTTC	CSGREGTYEQYF
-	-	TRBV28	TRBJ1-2	TGTGCCAGCAGTCTCCCTGGCAGGGCTAATGGCTACACCTTC	CASSLPGRANGYTF
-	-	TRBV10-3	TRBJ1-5	TGTGCCATCAGTGAACAGAATCAGCCCCAGCATTTT	CAISEQNQPQHF